The 21 T cell receptor beta chains below come from one sample, sequenced in a study of T cells after yellow fever vaccination. TCRdb analysed the 5' RACE reads with MiXCR anew, one entry per CDR3 protein. The sample lists 150,000 to 200,000 distinct CDR3 sequences, around 9% occurring once. The material was CD8+ T cells sorted from PBMCs, obtained 45 days after the yellow fever booster vaccination. The source of these receptors is a man between 18 and 29 years old who received the YFV17D yellow fever vaccine.

The chain recombines TRBV4-1 with TRBJ2-1, with TRBD1 matching over 12 bases. With 4 bases clipped from V and 7 bases from J, the junction kept 11 bases outside the gene matches. Germline assignment: CDR1 MGHRA and CDR2 YSYEKL. CDR3 length: 17 residues. CDR3 nucleotide sequence: TGCGCCAGCAGCCCGTTCCCAGGGACAGGGGGCCAGAATGAGCAGTTCTTC. Its translation is CASSPFPGTGGQNEQFF.

The rearrangement joins TRBV15 to TRBJ1-5; 12 nucleotides match TRBD1. CDR1 is LNHNV and CDR2 is YYDKDF in the germline V gene (reference sequence). The CDR3 extends over 15 amino acids. After removal of 5 bases from V and 6 bases from J, the junction contained 5 bases not matched to a gene. The CDR3 DNA follows: TGTGCCACCAGCGGGGACAGGGGGCAGGGTCAGCCCCAGCATTTT. This gives the protein CATSGDRGQGQPQHF.

This sequence joins TRBV3-1 and TRBJ2-1; TRBD1 matches at 9 bases. V was pared by 5 bases and J by 2 bases, with 13 bases of the junction left unmatched. CDR1 and CDR2 (germline): LGHDT, YNNKEL (reference sequence). The CDR3 totals 18 residues. In nucleotides, the CDR3 is TGTGCCAGCAGCAGCCGGGACAGGGTGATCCGAACCTACAATGAGCAGTTCTTC. It translates to CASSSRDRVIRTYNEQFF.

This chain links TRBV4-2 with TRBJ1-5; D remains unclear. Deletions cut 1 base from V and 0 bases from J, with 10 bases between. The CDR3 length is 16 residues. Looked up from germline, CDR1 is LGHNA and CDR2 is YNFKEQ. CDR3 amino acids: CASSQATGYSNQPQHF. In nucleotides, the CDR3 is TGTGCCAGCAGCCAAGCGACGGGCTATAGCAATCAGCCCCAGCATTTT.

This clonotype occurred a few times. V usage is TRBV9 and J usage is TRBJ2-1, with D possibly matching TRBD2 (5 bases). CDR1 and CDR2 from the germline V gene are SGDLS and YYNGEE. The ends were cut back, 3 bases at V and 7 bases at J, with 14 bases in the middle. This CDR3 has 14 amino acids. The CDR3 loop is CASSGSGGGNEQFF. The CDR3, as DNA: TGTGCCAGCAGCGGATCCGGTGGAGGAAATGAGCAGTTCTTC.

In this sample, this clonotype turned up many times. The chain is built from TRBV10-3 and TRBJ2-4; 9 bases agree with TRBD1. The germline gives CDR1 ENHRY, CDR2 SYGVKD. V shed 10 bases, J shed 9 bases, and the junction held 16 bases outside the gene matches. CDR3 length: 15 amino acids. The CDR3 spells CARGGLGQGSSIQYF. The CDR3 coding sequence is TGTGCCAGAGGGGGCTTGGGACAGGGATCTTCCATTCAGTACTTC.

This clonotype occurred many times. The chain is built from TRBV6-5 and TRBJ2-7; D gene uncertain. The CDR3 spans 12 residues. Germline lookup yields CDR1 MNHEY and CDR2 SVGAGI. Between the trimmed V and J ends, which lost 4 bases and 1 base, there was a span of 5 bases. The CDR3 sequence is CASSSGSYEQYF. The CDR3 nucleotides are TGTGCCAGCAGTTCCGGGTCCTACGAGCAGTACTTC.

This clonotype has just a few counts. The V gene is TRBV4-3, the J gene TRBJ2-2, with D perhaps TRBD2 (7 bases). Trimming pared 0 bases from V and 6 bases from J, leaving 11 bases between. This CDR3 is 15 amino acids long. CDR1 and CDR2 (germline): LGHNA, YSLEER. The CDR3 DNA reads TGCGCCAGCAGCCAAGATAGAGGGGGGGCCGGGGAGCTGTTTTTT. Translating it yields CASSQDRGGAGELFF.

This clonotype was observed many times. The chain uses TRBV27 and TRBJ1-1, with D perhaps TRBD1 (6 bases). Germline assignment: CDR1 MNHEY and CDR2 SMNVEV (reference sequence). CDR3 length: 15 amino acids. Deletions cut 1 base from V and 1 base from J, with 10 bases between. The CDR3 DNA is TGTGCCAGCAGTTTATGGGCGGGGGCGAACACTGAAGCTTTCTTT. Residues: CASSLWAGANTEAFF.

The chain employs TRBV7-9 and TRBJ2-7; 8 nucleotides agree with TRBD1. The CDR3 length is 16 residues. Germline trimming cut 5 bases from V and 1 base from J; bases unmatched to any gene: 10. Germline V gene data show CDR1 as SEHNR and CDR2 as FQNEAQ (reference sequence). The CDR3 is CASSAGTGGVSYEQYV. CDR3 coding DNA: TGTGCCAGCAGCGCCGGGACAGGAGGAGTGTCCTACGAGCAGTACGTC.

The chain has TRBV7-9 and TRBJ2-4; 7 nucleotides agree with TRBD1. Germline V lookup: CDR1 SEHNR, CDR2 FQNEAQ (reference sequence). The junction had 5 bases not matched to a gene; V was cut back by 7 bases and J by 8 bases. The CDR3 is 12 residues long. CDR3 DNA sequence: TGTGCCAGCACAGACAGGGATGACATTCAGTACTTC. Protein sequence: CASTDRDDIQYF. The full variable domain, its missing parts supplied by reference TRBV7-9 and TRBJ2-4, is DTGVSQNPRHKITKRGQNVTFRCDPISEHNRLYWYRQTLGQGPEFLTYFQNEAQLEKSRLLSDRFSAERPKGSFSTLEIQRTEQGDSAMYLCASTDRDDIQYFGAGTRLSVL.

This chain links TRBV4-3 with TRBJ1-2, with a weak D call TRBD1 (5 bases). CDR3 length equals 16 residues. V gave up 1 base and J gave up 0 bases, with 12 bases separating them. Per the germline V gene, CDR1 is LGHNA and CDR2 is YSLEER. CDR3 bases: TGCGCCAGCAGCCAAGTCCCCGGGGACTCTAACTATGGCTACACCTTC. It codes for CASSQVPGDSNYGYTF.

The chain uses TRBV24-1 and TRBJ2-3; TRBD1 aligns across 8 bases. The CDR3 consists of 16 residues. Per the germline V gene, CDR1 is KGHDR and CDR2 is SFDVKD. After removal of 1 base from V and 2 bases from J, the junction contained 4 bases not matched to a gene. The CDR3 coding sequence is TGTGCCACCAGTGATTTAGGACAGGGCCACACAGATACGCAGTATTTT. This encodes CATSDLGQGHTDTQYF.

The chain has TRBV6-6 and TRBJ2-2, with a weak D call TRBD2 (5 bases). V lost 0 bases to trimming and J lost 0 bases, with 17 bases between them. The germline gives CDR1 MNHNY, CDR2 SVGAGI (reference sequence). The CDR3 has 19 amino acids. CDR3 in DNA: TGTGCCAGCAGTTACTCGATTGTAGGATACGGGACGAACACCGGGGAGCTGTTTTTT. Protein sequence: CASSYSIVGYGTNTGELFF.

The chain recombines TRBV15 with TRBJ2-2; no clear D. Trimming left V 0 bases short and J 6 bases short, with 2 bases between. The CDR3 spans 12 residues. The germline V gene has CDR1 LNHNV and CDR2 YYDKDF (reference sequence). The CDR3 loop is CATSRESGELFF. For the CDR3, the DNA is TGTGCCACCAGCAGAGAATCCGGGGAGCTGTTTTTT.

The CDR3 DNA is TGTGCCAGCAGTTTATGGGTAAGGACTGAAGCTTTCTTT. Encoded protein: CASSLWVRTEAFF. This chain joins TRBV12-3 or TRBV12-4 and TRBJ1-1, with D hard to call. The CDR3 runs 13 residues. Between the trimmed V and J ends, which lost 2 bases and 5 bases, there was a span of 9 bases.

In its sample, this clonotype was seen many times. This chain uses TRBV7-6 with TRBJ2-3; perhaps TRBD1 as D (6 bases). The V gene's germline CDR1 is SGHVS and CDR2 FNYEAQ. The CDR3 covers 15 residues. Trimming removed 0 bases at V and 3 bases at J, with 10 bases between. CDR3 nucleotide sequence: TGTGCCAGCAGCTTAGCTGGACAGCGAACAGATACGCAGTATTTT. It is translated as CASSLAGQRTDTQYF.

V usage is TRBV4-2 and J usage is TRBJ2-5; D not resolved. V was clipped by 1 base and J by 5 bases, with 8 bases between them. Germline V gives CDR1 LGHNA, CDR2 YNFKEQ. This CDR3 has 13 amino acids. DNA of the CDR3: TGTGCCAGCAGCCAAGTGGTGCAGGAGACCCAGTACTTC. Residues: CASSQVVQETQYF.

This clonotype was detected only a few times. The chain carries TRBV7-9 and TRBJ1-2; D may be TRBD1 (6 bases). Germline CDR1 reads SEHNR; CDR2 reads FQNEAQ (reference sequence). The CDR3 length is 16 residues. V gave up 4 bases and J gave up 4 bases, with 19 bases separating them. CDR3 coding DNA: TGTGCCAGCAGCTCCCCCGTTGGGGGGCTTCCCTATGGCTACACCTTC. This encodes CASSSPVGGLPYGYTF.

DNA of the CDR3: TGCAGTGCTAGAGGGGAGGGACAGGCAAATTCCTACGAGCAGTACGTC. This gives the protein CSARGEGQANSYEQYV. The chain employs TRBV20-1 and TRBJ2-7, with a possible D match to TRBD1 (8 bases). With 1 base removed from V and 1 base from J, the gap between germline ends came to 17 bases. The length of the CDR3 is 16 residues. Germline values: CDR1 DFQATT, CDR2 SNEGSKA (reference sequence).

This clonotype was counted many times. V usage is TRBV6-2 or TRBV6-3 and J usage is TRBJ2-7; the D is unclear. The germline V gene encodes CDR1 MNHEY and CDR2 SVGEGT. V dropped 0 bases and J dropped 3 bases, with 6 bases sitting between them. This CDR3 region has 13 residues. The CDR3 loop is CASSYSGYYEQYF. CDR3 in DNA: TGTGCCAGCAGTTACTCGGGGTACTACGAGCAGTACTTC.